These T cell receptor beta chains were read from a single sample in a study of CD8 T cells in Susac syndrome. TCRdb recomputed calls from the immunoSEQ multiplex PCR reads with MiXCR, one row per CDR3 protein. The sample includes around 130,000 distinct CDR3 sequences, 96% of them seen just once. Sequencing used CD4+ T cells from PBMCs. These receptor sequences come from a human donor with Susac syndrome. Each CDR3 is given with its conserved first and last residue. A D gene is named only where the DNA matches it firmly. Size values are once, few and many counts, or a class for expanded clones, and some rows have none.

CDR3nt | CDR3aa | abundance | j_gene | d_gene | v_gene
TGCGCCAGCAGCCAAGAGGGGGGCTATGGCTACACCTTC | CASSQEGGYGYTF | . | TRBJ1-2 | . | TRBV4-3
TGTGCCAGCAGCCAAGATTGGAGATCCCGCAGCACAGATACGCAGTATTTT | CASSQDWRSRSTDTQYF | . | TRBJ2-3 | . | TRBV14
TGTGCCACCAGCAGAGGGGGACTAGCGCTGAGAGAGACCCAGTACTTC | CATSRGGLALRETQYF | . | TRBJ2-5 | TRBD2 | TRBV15
TGTGCCAGCAGTCAATCCGGGACTAGCGCCTACGAGCAGTACTTC | CASSQSGTSAYEQYF | . | TRBJ2-7 | TRBD2 | TRBV12-3/TRBV12-4
TGTGCCAGCTCGCTTGATTTTACCAATCAGCCCCAGCATTTT | CASSLDFTNQPQHF | . | TRBJ1-5 | . | TRBV10-3
TGTGCCAGCAGCTTAGCGGGTGTTAACACCGGGGAGCTGTTTTTT | CASSLAGVNTGELFF | . | TRBJ2-2 | . | TRBV7-2
TGCGCCAGCACGCTAGCGGTGGGGGACGAGCAGTACTTC | CASTLAVGDEQYF | . | TRBJ2-7 | TRBD2 | TRBV5-1
TGCAGTGCTTCCGGGACTAGCGGAGATACGCAGTATTTT | CSASGTSGDTQYF | . | TRBJ2-3 | TRBD2 | TRBV20-1
TGCGCCAGCAGCCAAGATCCGCTAGCGGGAGTCTACGAGCAGTACTTC | CASSQDPLAGVYEQYF | once | TRBJ2-7 | TRBD2 | TRBV4-1
TGTGCCAGCAGCTTAGAAAACATTCAGTACTTC | CASSLENIQYF | . | TRBJ2-4 | . | TRBV11-2
TGCGCCAGCAGCCATGTTAGCGGGAGGGTGAATGAGCAGTTCTTC | CASSHVSGRVNEQFF | . | TRBJ2-1 | TRBD2 | TRBV4-3
TGCAGTGCTAGAGACTTACGCTCCTACGAGCAGTACTTC | CSARDLRSYEQYF | once | TRBJ2-7 | . | TRBV20-1